These 29 T cell receptor beta chains were all obtained from the same sample, sequenced in a study of molecular identifiers for immune sequencing clone quantification. TCRdb reprocessed the PCR reads with MiXCR, giving one entry per CDR3 protein. The sample comprises about 640,000 distinct CDR3 sequences, roughly 21% of which are singletons, and around 0.86% rests with the top ten. Sequencing input: naive CD8+ T cells from blood, with Jurkat cell RNA spiked in. Subset noted: FACS-sorted CD8+CD4-CCR7+CD45RA+ naive T cells. The receptor source for this set is a human donor in good health. Some libraries in this study had Jurkat cell RNA spiked in.

V usage is TRBV11-3 and J usage is TRBJ2-7; D is possibly TRBD1 (6 bases). Germline values: CDR1 SGHNT, CDR2 YENEEA. V was clipped by 1 base and J by 1 base, with 11 bases between them. The CDR3 contains 15 residues. The CDR3 region has the DNA TGTGCCAGCAGCTTAGGAACCGGACAGTCCTACGAGCAGTACTTC. As protein: CASSLGTGQSYEQYF.

This clonotype has only a few counts. The CDR3 is CASSLLRGTMNTEAFF. CDR3 DNA sequence: TGTGCCAGCAGCCTCTTGAGGGGGACCATGAACACTGAAGCTTTCTTT. The rearrangement uses TRBV6-5 and TRBJ1-1, with D possibly TRBD1 on 6 matching bases. CDR3 size: 16 residues. V was cut by 6 bases and J by 0 bases, with 17 bases left in between. Germline-derived CDR1 and CDR2 are MNHEY and SVGAGI.

The table lists this clonotype with a few counts. This chain connects TRBV7-6 to TRBJ2-2, with TRBD2 identical over 10 bases. This CDR3 is built from 16 residues. CDR1 and CDR2 (germline): SGHVS, FNYEAQ. V was clipped by 5 bases and J by 8 bases; unmatched bases: 11. The CDR3 loop is CASSLRTSGVGGELFF. CDR3 DNA sequence: TGTGCCAGCAGCCTGAGGACTAGCGGAGTAGGGGGGGAGCTGTTTTTT.

This clonotype has a count of ten or more. The chain combines TRBV19 with TRBJ2-6; D gene unclear. The V end was cut by 8 bases, the J end by 0 bases, with 5 bases between. Per germline, CDR1 LNHDA and CDR2 SQIVND (reference sequence). This CDR3 has 13 amino acids. CDR3 in amino acids: CASAYSGANVLTF. The CDR3 DNA reads TGTGCCAGTGCCTACTCTGGGGCCAACGTCCTGACTTTC. The complete variable domain, with remaining parts taken from reference TRBV19 and TRBJ2-6, reads DGGITQSPKYLFRKEGQNVTLSCEQNLNHDAMYWYRQDPGQGLRLIYYSQIVNDFQKGDIAEGYSVSREKKESFPLTVTSAQKNPTAFYLCASAYSGANVLTFGAGSRLTVL.

As to this clonotype: The CDR3 end shows no conserved phenylalanine or tryptophan, and so a read error is likely. The chain links TRBV4-3 to TRBJ2-4, with D hard to call. Germline CDR1 is LGHNA and CDR2 is YSLEER. The ends were cut back, 6 bases at V and 1 base at J, with 10 bases in the middle. The CDR3 is 14 residues long. The CDR3 DNA is TGCGCCAGCAGTCAACTGGGTGCCAAAAACATTCAGTACTCC. The encoded protein is CASSQLGAKNIQYS.

This clonotype was picked up many times. The gene calls are TRBV7-9 and TRBJ2-3; 7 bases line up with TRBD1. Unmatched junction bases numbered 4, after V lost 5 bases and J lost 5 bases. The CDR3 is made up of 13 amino acids. Germline CDR1 and CDR2: SEHNR and FQNEAQ (reference sequence). This CDR3 is CASSSRGRDTQYF. For the CDR3, the DNA is TGTGCCAGCAGCAGCAGGGGGAGAGATACGCAGTATTTT.

Only one count was recorded for this clonotype. A junction end diverges from the germline sequence, so it may reflect a read error. The V gene is TRBV5-1, the J gene TRBJ2-1; 8 bases align to TRBD1. Germline V gene data show CDR1 as SGHRS and CDR2 as YFSETQ. The CDR3 is 16 residues long. The CDR3 DNA is TGCGCCAGCAGTAGGGAGTCAGGGGGCTCCTACGATGAGCAGTTCTTC. Encoded protein: CASSRESGGSYDEQFF. Full variable domain (rest looked up from reference TRBV5-1 and TRBJ2-1): KAGVTQTPRYLIKTRGQQVTLSCSPISGHRSVSWYQQTPGQGLQFLFEYFSETQRNKGNFPGRFSGRQFSNSRSEMNVSTLELGDSALYLCASSRESGGSYDEQFFGPGTRLTVL.

The rearrangement uses TRBV19 and TRBJ1-5; D is possibly TRBD1 (6 bases). The V gene's germline CDR1 is LNHDA and CDR2 SQIVND (reference sequence). Trimming pared 6 bases from V and 6 bases from J, leaving 15 bases between. The CDR3 loop spans 14 amino acids. This CDR3 is CASRAQGLGQPQHF. DNA of the CDR3: TGTGCCAGTAGAGCGCAGGGGCTGGGTCAGCCCCAGCATTTT.

This clonotype was observed at least ten times. V gene TRBV6-2 or TRBV6-3 combines with J gene TRBJ2-5, with D maybe TRBD1 (6 bases). Trimming took 6 bases from V and 4 from J, leaving 12 bases between them. The length of the CDR3 is 13 residues. Germline values: CDR1 MNHEY, CDR2 SVGEGT. CDR3 bases: TGTGCCAGCAGAGAGACAGGAGCAGAGACCCAGTACTTC. It codes for CASRETGAETQYF.

The table lists this clonotype with many counts. V is TRBV7-9 and J is TRBJ1-1, with a weak D call TRBD1 (5 bases). The CDR3 loop spans 11 amino acids. The germline V gene has CDR1 SEHNR and CDR2 FQNEAQ (reference sequence). The ends were cut back, 6 bases at V and 8 bases at J, with 10 bases in the middle. The CDR3 DNA reads as TGTGCCAGCAGGTTCCGGGGCGAAGCTTTCTTT. Amino acid sequence: CASRFRGEAFF.

For this clonotype: It may be a read error: a sequence one base away is much more abundant. This sequence joins TRBV7-6 and TRBJ1-1; 9 nucleotides agree with TRBD1. CDR1 is SGHVS, CDR2 FNYEAQ, per germline. Trimming at V came to 4 bases and at J to 7 bases, leaving 7 bases not matched to a gene. This CDR3 is built from 14 residues. The CDR3 spells CASSSGQGTNEAFF. CDR3 nucleotide sequence: TGTGCCAGCAGCTCAGGACAGGGGACAAATGAAGCTTTCTTT. The whole variable domain, remainder taken from reference TRBV7-6 and TRBJ1-1, is GAGVSQSPRYKVTKRGQDVALRCDPISGHVSLYWYRQALGQGPEFLTYFNYEAQQDKSGLPNDRFSAERPEGSISTLTIQRTEQRDSAMYRCASSSGQGTNEAFFGQGTRLTVV.

To note about this clonotype: Given a much more abundant clone one base away, this may be a read error. The V gene is TRBV29-1, the J gene TRBJ2-2; D is possibly TRBD2 (6 bases). The germline V gene has CDR1 SQVTM and CDR2 ANQGSEA. CDR3 length: 15 amino acids. CDR3 sequence (DNA): TGCAGCGTTGAGCTAGCGAAAGCCCTTACCGGGGAGCTGCTTTTT. Protein: CSVELAKALTGELLF.

This clonotype showed up just a few times. The chain combines TRBV5-5 with TRBJ1-2, with D perhaps matching TRBD1 (6 bases). This CDR3 comprises 15 residues. V was shortened by 2 bases and J by 0 bases, with 11 bases between the two germline ends. The V gene's germline CDR1 is SGHKS and CDR2 YYEKEE (reference sequence). The CDR3 DNA reads as TGTGCCAGCAGCTTTGCCCGGACAGCTAACTATGGCTACACCTTC. This translates into CASSFARTANYGYTF.

This clonotype was observed at least ten times. CDR3 residues: CASSFRGLVAGELFF. CDR3 nucleotides: TGTGCCAGCAGTTTCAGGGGGCTGGTCGCCGGGGAGCTGTTTTTT. J is TRBJ2-2 and V is TRBV28; 8 bases line up with TRBD1. V lost 3 bases and J lost 6; bases outside the gene matches: 6. Germline-derived CDR1 and CDR2 are MDHEN and SYDVKM. The length of the CDR3 is 15 residues.

This chain joins TRBV4-1 and TRBJ2-6; D gene uncertain. The germline gives CDR1 MGHRA, CDR2 YSYEKL. V lost 2 bases to trimming and J lost 13 bases, with 9 bases between them. The CDR3 spans 12 residues. The CDR3 DNA follows: TGCGCCAGCAGCCAATCGCCCCCTGTCCTGACTTTC. Protein: CASSQSPPVLTF.

The table lists this clonotype with many counts. This chain connects TRBV9 to TRBJ1-6; the D is unclear. V lost 4 bases and J lost 9, with 11 bases in between. The germline V gene has CDR1 SGDLS and CDR2 YYNGEE. The CDR3 consists of 13 residues. The DNA of the CDR3 is TGTGCCAGCAGCCCAGCGGGTAGTTCACCCCTCCACTTT. As protein: CASSPAGSSPLHF. The full variable domain, its missing parts supplied by reference TRBV9 and TRBJ1-6, is DSGVTQTPKHLITATGQRVTLRCSPRSGDLSVYWYQQSLDQGLQFLIQYYNGEERAKGNILERFSAQQFPDLHSELNLSSLELGDSALYFCASSPAGSSPLHFGNGTRLTVT.

The sample holds many counts of this clonotype. The chain combines TRBV11-2 with TRBJ2-3; 8 bases map to TRBD2. V lost 5 bases, J lost 2 bases, and 9 bases stayed unmatched. Germline V lookup: CDR1 SGHAT, CDR2 FQNNGV. CDR3 length: 16 amino acids. The CDR3: CASSDLPGLVTDTQYF. Here the CDR3 DNA reads TGTGCCAGCAGCGATCTTCCGGGACTAGTCACAGATACGCAGTATTTT.

A few counts support this clonotype. The rearrangement uses TRBV6-5 and TRBJ1-1; D ambiguous. Looked up from germline, CDR1 is MNHEY and CDR2 is SVGAGI. The CDR3 runs 15 residues. Trimming shortened V by 5 bases and J by 4 bases, and 17 bases separated the two germline ends. CDR3 nucleotide sequence: TGTGCCAGCAGTCACGGGGAGGCAGGATTCACTGAAGCTTTCTTT. Its protein product is CASSHGEAGFTEAFF.

This clonotype occurred a few times. The junction departs from the called germline gene at one end, perhaps through a read error. The chain employs TRBV12-3 or TRBV12-4 and TRBJ2-1; 13 bases line up with TRBD2. The CDR3 extends over 16 amino acids. Written as DNA, the CDR3 is TGTGCCAGCAGACCTACCGGGACTAGCGGGAACAATGAGCGGTTCTTC. Its protein product is CASRPTGTSGNNERFF.

With respect to this clonotype: A much larger clone lies one base from this, so it may be a read error. The V gene is TRBV20-1, the J gene TRBJ1-1, with a weak D call TRBD1 (5 bases). This CDR3 comprises 14 residues. Trimming took 2 bases from V and 11 from J, leaving 21 bases between them. Germline CDR1 is DFQATT and CDR2 is SNEGSKA (reference sequence). The CDR3 loop is CSARRVGEWVEAFF. As DNA, the CDR3 is TGCAGTGCTAGAAGGGTAGGGGAGTGGGTCGAGGCTTTCTTT.

This clonotype occurred many times. The genes are TRBV3-1 and TRBJ2-2; D uncertain. CDR3 size: 13 residues. The V and J ends lost 9 bases and 2 bases respectively, with 10 bases between them. CDR1 LGHDT and CDR2 YNNKEL come from the germline V gene (reference sequence). The CDR3 here is CASSGSNTGELFF. CDR3 bases: TGTGCCAGTTCCGGCTCCAACACCGGGGAGCTGTTTTTT.

In this sample, this clonotype turned up a few times. This chain connects TRBV12-3 or TRBV12-4 to TRBJ2-7; maybe TRBD1 (6 bases). V gave up 6 bases and J gave up 2 bases, with 14 bases separating them. The CDR3 sequence is 14 residues long. The CDR3 loop is CASSQTGFAYEQYF. Here the CDR3 DNA reads TGTGCCAGCAGCCAAACAGGGTTCGCCTACGAGCAGTACTTC.

As concerns this clonotype: One end of the junction fails to match germline, which may point to a read error. This rearrangement joins TRBV7-9 to TRBJ2-7; TRBD1 agrees at 10 bases. The CDR3 consists of 15 residues. Germline V lookup: CDR1 SEHNR, CDR2 FQNEAQ (reference sequence). The CDR3 loop reads CASSSGQGETYGQYF. CDR3 nucleotides: TGTGCCAGCAGCTCAGGACAGGGGGAGACCTACGGGCAGTACTTC.

The table lists this clonotype with many counts. The chain carries TRBV5-3 and TRBJ2-4, with no clear D. TRBV5-3 is labeled an ORF, and its function is uncertain. Trimming removed 0 bases at V and 5 bases at J, with 12 bases between. The CDR3 runs 15 residues. CDR3 in amino acids: CARSLALIPENIQYF. In DNA form, the CDR3 reads TGTGCCAGAAGCTTGGCCTTAATTCCAGAAAACATTCAGTACTTC.

At least ten counts were recorded for this clonotype. The chain uses TRBV9 and TRBJ2-2, with 10 positions matching TRBD1. CDR1 SGDLS and CDR2 YYNGEE come from the germline V gene. V dropped 4 bases and J dropped 7; count of bases not matched to a gene: 7. This CDR3 is 15 amino acids long. CDR3 nucleotide sequence: TGTGCCAGCAGCCCTAGGACAGGGGGTATCGGGGAGCTGTTTTTT. Its protein is CASSPRTGGIGELFF.

CDR3 nucleotide sequence: TGCGCCAGCAGCCAAGAGGGACGAGAAGATCAGCCCCAGCATTTT. Its protein is CASSQEGREDQPQHF. The rearrangement joins TRBV4-1 to TRBJ1-5; tentative D call: TRBD1 (5 bases). V dropped 0 bases and J dropped 5 bases, with 11 bases sitting between them. Germline V gene data show CDR1 as MGHRA and CDR2 as YSYEKL. The length of the CDR3 is 15 residues.

The chain is built from TRBV20-1 and TRBJ1-4; TRBD1 might be the D (5 bases). Trimming pared 6 bases from V and 5 bases from J, leaving 13 bases between. This CDR3 contains 13 residues. Germline loops: CDR1 DFQATT, CDR2 SNEGSKA (reference sequence). This CDR3 reads CSAPPPGNEKLFF. CDR3 DNA: TGCAGTGCCCCACCCCCAGGGAATGAAAAACTGTTTTTT.

This clonotype has a count of ten or more. The chain carries TRBV5-1 and TRBJ2-7, with a weak D call TRBD2 (5 bases). This CDR3 has 11 amino acids. The V and J ends lost 1 base and 7 bases respectively, with 6 bases between them. CDR1 and CDR2 (germline): SGHRS, YFSETQ. CDR3 in DNA: TGCGCCAGCAGCTTGCGAGGGGAGCAGTACTTC. This encodes CASSLRGEQYF.

This clonotype was detected a few times. The chain couples TRBV7-2 to TRBJ2-5; 7 bases are a match to TRBD2. CDR3 size: 17 residues. V lost 5 bases to trimming and J lost 4 bases; unmatched junction nucleotides: 16. Germline V gives CDR1 SGHTA, CDR2 FQGNSA. Here the CDR3 DNA reads TGTGCCAGCAGCGGACACCCATCGACCGGCGGGGGAGAGACCCAGTACTTC. Its translation is CASSGHPSTGGGETQYF.